Shown below are 24 T cell receptor beta chains from a single sample sequenced in a study of human T cells and chemical hapten exposure. TCRdb used MiXCR to reprocess the RACE reads, holding one entry per CDR3 protein. The sample has over 300,000 distinct CDR3 sequences; approximately 5.1% are singletons. Time point denoted: pre-sensitization, week 0. Treatment given: therapeutic diphenylcyclopropenone sensitization with weekly scalp DPC. Sequences were derived from whole blood, sampled in connection with sensitization to the hapten diphenylcyclopropenone (DPC). The source is a woman in her 50s with alopecia areata. Some clones in this sample may be carry-over from other donors' samples.

This clonotype was observed a few times. The rearrangement links TRBV10-3 to TRBJ1-2; D is perhaps TRBD1 (5 bases). V lost 5 bases and J 8 bases, leaving 12 bases between the germline ends. The CDR3 totals 12 residues. Germline loops: CDR1 ENHRY, CDR2 SYGVKD. Here the CDR3 DNA reads TGTGCCATCAGTTTGCAGGGTAACGGCTACACCTTC. As protein: CAISLQGNGYTF.

This clonotype was detected many times. This chain connects TRBV7-2 to TRBJ1-5, with TRBD1 as a possible D gene (6 bases). Germline CDR1 reads SGHTA; CDR2 reads FQGNSA. Trimming took off 5 bases at V and 6 bases at J, with 17 bases between the two ends. This CDR3 spans 15 amino acids. The CDR3 sequence is CASSRDTTATQPQHF. CDR3 coding DNA: TGTGCCAGCAGCCGGGACACCACCGCCACTCAGCCCCAGCATTTT.

This rearrangement joins TRBV6-1 to TRBJ2-7; TRBD1 matches at 7 bases. The germline V gene has CDR1 MNHNS and CDR2 SASEGT. The CDR3 is 17 residues long. Losses at the gene ends were 1 base for V and 5 bases for J; bases not matched to a gene: 14. Here the CDR3 reads CASSEGTGLVSNNEQYF. The CDR3 DNA reads as TGTGCCAGCAGTGAAGGGACAGGTTTAGTTTCCAACAACGAGCAGTACTTC.

There are many counts of this clonotype. The chain carries TRBV27 and TRBJ2-1, with D uncertain. In germline, CDR1 is MNHEY, CDR2 SMNVEV (reference sequence). Deletions cut 4 bases from V and 1 base from J, with 11 bases between. The CDR3 is 15 amino acids. The CDR3 sequence: CASSWVSASYNEQFF. In DNA form, the CDR3 reads TGTGCCAGCAGTTGGGTCAGCGCATCCTACAATGAGCAGTTCTTC.

In its sample, this clonotype was seen many times. The chain combines TRBV6-2 or TRBV6-3 with TRBJ2-1; the D is unclear. The V gene lost 6 bases and the J gene lost 9 bases, with 15 bases spanning the gap. Germline assignment: CDR1 MNHEY and CDR2 SVGEGT. The CDR3 extends over 13 amino acids. This chain's CDR3 is CASSRPDWSEQFF. In nucleotides, the CDR3 is TGTGCCAGCAGCCGCCCGGATTGGAGTGAGCAGTTCTTC.

This clonotype has a handful of counts. The chain joins TRBV4-3 to TRBJ1-5; no firm D call. Germline V gives CDR1 LGHNA, CDR2 YSLEER. Trimming shortened V by 3 bases and J by 8 bases, and 14 bases separated the two germline ends. The CDR3 has 14 amino acids. Here the CDR3 reads CASSQDPTAKPQHF. The CDR3 DNA reads TGCGCCAGCAGCCAGGATCCCACGGCAAAGCCCCAGCATTTT.

This clonotype showed up many times. CDR3 in DNA: TGCGCCAGCAGCCTCGACAATCAAAGGGGTGAAAAACTGTTTTTT. Its translation is CASSLDNQRGEKLFF. The V call is TRBV5-1, the J call TRBJ1-4; tentative D call: TRBD1 (5 bases). The CDR3 is 15 amino acids. Germline lookup yields CDR1 SGHRS and CDR2 YFSETQ. The ends were cut back, 4 bases at V and 7 bases at J, with 17 bases in the middle. Looking up the rest from reference TRBV5-1 and TRBJ1-4 gives the full variable domain: KAGVTQTPRYLIKTRGQQVTLSCSPISGHRSVSWYQQTPGQGLQFLFEYFSETQRNKGNFPGRFSGRQFSNSRSEMNVSTLELGDSALYLCASSLDNQRGEKLFFGSGTQLSVL.

This clonotype was detected ten times or more. The V call is TRBV9, the J call TRBJ1-1, with D hard to call. CDR1 and CDR2 (germline): SGDLS, YYNGEE. Trimming removed 5 bases at V and 7 bases at J, with 12 bases between. The CDR3 runs to 12 residues. As DNA, the CDR3 is TGTGCCAGCAGGCCCACAGAGGGTGAAGCTTTCTTT. Translation: CASRPTEGEAFF.

The table lists this clonotype with many counts. The chain couples TRBV21-1 to TRBJ2-3; TRBD1, the table's D call, lacks a check against the DNA. TRBV21-1 constitutes a pseudogene. The CDR3 has 16 residues. The CDR3 sequence: CASSKGDRGPTDTQYF. The CDR3 DNA reads TGTGCCAGCAGCAAAGGGGACAGGGGGCCTACAGATACGCAGTATTTT.

The V call is TRBV19, the J call TRBJ1-2; possible D gene TRBD1, 5 bases. Germline V CDR1 and CDR2: LNHDA, SQIVND (reference sequence). The CDR3 runs 17 residues. With 7 bases removed from V and 3 bases from J, the gap between germline ends came to 24 bases. The CDR3 sequence: CASNQGGRATNYYGYTF. The CDR3, as DNA: TGTGCCAGTAACCAGGGTGGCAGGGCCACGAACTACTATGGCTACACCTTC.

This clonotype was recorded at least ten times. The chain combines TRBV12-3 or TRBV12-4 with TRBJ2-5, with TRBD1 matching over 9 bases. The ends lost 3 bases at V and 5 bases at J; junction bases unmatched: 4. The CDR3 loop spans 14 amino acids. In DNA form, the CDR3 reads TGTGCCAGCAGTTTTGGACAGGGGATGGAGACCCAGTACTTC. Amino acid sequence: CASSFGQGMETQYF.

This clonotype was observed a few times. This chain links TRBV2 with TRBJ1-1, with 9 bases fitting TRBD1. In germline, CDR1 is SNHLY, CDR2 FYNNEI. Germline trimming cut 7 bases from V and 3 bases from J; bases unmatched to any gene: 3. CDR3 size: 13 residues. The CDR3 DNA follows: TGTGCCAGCAAAAGGGACAGGGACACTGAAGCTTTCTTT. It translates to CASKRDRDTEAFF.

In its sample, this clonotype was seen a few times. The chain couples TRBV15 to TRBJ1-1; 10 bases fit TRBD1. The CDR3 sequence is 16 residues long. Unmatched junction bases numbered 10, after V lost 5 bases and J lost 4 bases. Germline values: CDR1 LNHNV, CDR2 YYDKDF (reference sequence). The CDR3 DNA reads as TGTGCCACCAGCGCCCGACAGGGGGCGGGTGCCACTGAAGCTTTCTTT. Encoded protein: CATSARQGAGATEAFF.

This chain connects TRBV20-1 to TRBJ2-7, with TRBD2 as a possible D gene (6 bases). This CDR3 is 14 amino acids long. In germline, CDR1 is DFQATT, CDR2 SNEGSKA (reference sequence). The V and J ends lost 5 bases and 2 bases respectively, with 16 bases between them. Here the CDR3 reads CSAALGRGPYEQYF. CDR3 sequence (DNA): TGCAGTGCTGCCCTCGGGCGGGGCCCCTACGAGCAGTACTTC.

This clonotype was seen many times. The chain carries TRBV13 and TRBJ2-6, with TRBD1 identical over 9 bases. Unmatched junction bases numbered 6, after V lost 5 bases and J lost 1 base. This CDR3 region has 17 residues. From germline, CDR1 is PRHDT and CDR2 FYEKMQ (reference sequence). As DNA, the CDR3 is TGTGCCAGCAGCGCGGACAGGGGAAGGTCTGGGGCCAACGTCCTGACTTTC. Its protein is CASSADRGRSGANVLTF.

V is TRBV28 and J is TRBJ2-5; 10 bases line up with TRBD1. The CDR3 has 16 residues. Germline V gives CDR1 MDHEN, CDR2 SYDVKM. V shed 7 bases, J shed 4 bases, and the junction held 12 bases outside the gene matches. CDR3: CASINGGTGERETQYF. CDR3 in DNA: TGTGCCAGCATCAATGGTGGGACAGGGGAAAGAGAGACCCAGTACTTC.

This clonotype was seen at least ten times. The gene calls are TRBV29-1 and TRBJ2-3; D may be TRBD1 (6 bases). This CDR3 has 12 amino acids. Germline values: CDR1 SQVTM, CDR2 ANQGSEA. Trimming removed 6 bases at V and 4 bases at J, with 11 bases between. CDR3 residues: CSVLTGPDTQYF. The CDR3 DNA is TGCAGCGTCCTGACAGGACCAGATACGCAGTATTTT.

This clonotype was counted many times. This chain links TRBV6-1 with TRBJ2-7, with TRBD1 identical over 8 bases. The CDR3 is 13 residues long. J gave up 3 bases and V 8 bases, and 6 bases lay outside the gene matches. Looked up from germline, CDR1 is MNHNS and CDR2 is SASEGT. Here the CDR3 DNA reads TGTGCCAGCTTGACCGGGACAGGCTACGAGCAGTACTTC. It codes for CASLTGTGYEQYF.

In its sample, this clonotype was seen a few times. In DNA form, the CDR3 reads TGTGCCAGCATCCCGGAGCGCGTACAAGAGACCCAGTACTTC. As protein: CASIPERVQETQYF. This chain joins TRBV27 and TRBJ2-5; D unresolved. The CDR3 has 14 amino acids. Germline assignment: CDR1 MNHEY and CDR2 SMNVEV (reference sequence). V was clipped by 7 bases and J by 2 bases, with 14 bases between them.

This clonotype was detected only a few times. The genes are TRBV5-6 and TRBJ1-5; possibly TRBD1 for D (5 bases). Trimming took off 5 bases at V and 0 bases at J, with 15 bases between the two ends. Looked up from germline, CDR1 is SGHDT and CDR2 is YYEEEE. The CDR3 spans 16 residues. The CDR3 DNA reads as TGTGCCAGCAGTTCTCTCGGGACGGTTAGCAATCAGCCCCAGCATTTT. Amino acid sequence: CASSSLGTVSNQPQHF.

The chain employs TRBV6-1 and TRBJ2-7, with D perhaps matching TRBD1 (5 bases). Trimming took 4 bases from V and 3 from J, leaving 7 bases between them. This CDR3 spans 12 amino acids. Germline V lookup: CDR1 MNHNS, CDR2 SASEGT. The CDR3 loop is CASSGQLYEQYF. CDR3 DNA: TGTGCCAGCAGTGGACAGCTCTACGAGCAGTACTTC.

The chain combines TRBV7-9 with TRBJ1-6; unclear D gene. Germline V gene lookup returns CDR1 SEHNR and CDR2 FQNEAQ (reference sequence). Between the trimmed V and J ends, which lost 1 base and 10 bases, there was a span of 8 bases. This CDR3 has 13 residues. The chain's CDR3 is CASSLEKHSPLHF. CDR3 DNA sequence: TGTGCCAGCAGCTTAGAAAAACACTCACCCCTCCACTTT.

The genes are TRBV3-1 and TRBJ1-5; 7 nucleotides align to TRBD1. The CDR3 has 16 amino acids. V gave up 0 bases and J gave up 7 bases; unmatched junction bases: 9. The germline V gene encodes CDR1 LGHDT and CDR2 YNNKEL (reference sequence). The CDR3 reads CASSQDSVRGFQPQHF. The DNA of the CDR3 is TGTGCCAGCAGCCAAGATTCCGTCAGGGGGTTCCAGCCCCAGCATTTT.

This clonotype was detected many times. The chain combines TRBV7-8 with TRBJ2-3; no clear D. CDR3 length equals 15 residues. Germline CDR1 is SGHVS and CDR2 is FQNEAQ. The V end was cut by 4 bases, the J end by 4 bases, with 15 bases between. The CDR3 reads CASSSTRITADTQYF. The DNA for the CDR3 is TGTGCCAGCAGCTCCACCCGTATCACCGCAGATACGCAGTATTTT.